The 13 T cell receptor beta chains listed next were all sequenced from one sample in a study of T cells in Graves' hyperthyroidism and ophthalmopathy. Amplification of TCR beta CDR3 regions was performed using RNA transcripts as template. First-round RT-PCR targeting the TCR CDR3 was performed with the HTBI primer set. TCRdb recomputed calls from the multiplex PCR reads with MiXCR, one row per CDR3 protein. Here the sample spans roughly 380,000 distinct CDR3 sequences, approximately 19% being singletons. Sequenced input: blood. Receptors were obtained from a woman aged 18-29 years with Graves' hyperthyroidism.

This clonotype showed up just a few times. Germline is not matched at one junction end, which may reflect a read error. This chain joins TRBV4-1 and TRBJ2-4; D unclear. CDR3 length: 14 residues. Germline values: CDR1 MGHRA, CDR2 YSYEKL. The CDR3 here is CASSPPGRRNIKYF. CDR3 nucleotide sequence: TGCGCCAGCAGCCCCCCTGGCCGTCGAAACATTAAGTACTTC.

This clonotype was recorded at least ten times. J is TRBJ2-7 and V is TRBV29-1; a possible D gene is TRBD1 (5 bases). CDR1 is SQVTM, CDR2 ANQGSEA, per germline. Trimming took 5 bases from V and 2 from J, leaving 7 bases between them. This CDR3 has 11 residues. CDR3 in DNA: TGCAGCGTTACAGGAACCTACGAGCAGTACTTC. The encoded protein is CSVTGTYEQYF.

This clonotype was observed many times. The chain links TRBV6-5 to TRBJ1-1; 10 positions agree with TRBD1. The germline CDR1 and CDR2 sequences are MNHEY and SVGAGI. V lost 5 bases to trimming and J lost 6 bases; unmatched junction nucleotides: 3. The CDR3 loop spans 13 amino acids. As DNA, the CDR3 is TGTGCCAGCAGTACAGACAGGGGGCCTGAAGCTTTCTTT. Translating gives CASSTDRGPEAFF.

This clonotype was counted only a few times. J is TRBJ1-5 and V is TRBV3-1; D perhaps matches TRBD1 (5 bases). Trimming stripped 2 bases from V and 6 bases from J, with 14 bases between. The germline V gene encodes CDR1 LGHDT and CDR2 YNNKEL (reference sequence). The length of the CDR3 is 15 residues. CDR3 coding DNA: TGTGCCAGCAGCCAACGCGGGGGGGTGGGTCAGCCCCAGCATTTT. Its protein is CASSQRGGVGQPQHF.

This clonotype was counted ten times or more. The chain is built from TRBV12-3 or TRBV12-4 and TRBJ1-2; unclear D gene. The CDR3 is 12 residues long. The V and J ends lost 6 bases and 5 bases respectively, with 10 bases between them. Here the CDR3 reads CASSPVPYGYTF. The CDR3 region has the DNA TGTGCCAGCAGCCCCGTTCCTTATGGCTACACCTTC.

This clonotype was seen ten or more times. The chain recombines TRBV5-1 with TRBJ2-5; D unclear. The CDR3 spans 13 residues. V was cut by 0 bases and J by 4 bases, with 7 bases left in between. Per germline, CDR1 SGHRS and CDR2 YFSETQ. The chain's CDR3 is CASSLAGSETQYF. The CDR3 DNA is TGCGCCAGCAGCTTGGCCGGTTCAGAGACCCAGTACTTC.

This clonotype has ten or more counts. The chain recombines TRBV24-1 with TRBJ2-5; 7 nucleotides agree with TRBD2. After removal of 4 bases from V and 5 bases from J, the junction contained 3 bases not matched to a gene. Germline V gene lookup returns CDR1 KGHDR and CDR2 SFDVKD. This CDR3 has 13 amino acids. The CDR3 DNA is TGTGCCACCAGTGACGGGGGGTTGGAGACCCAGTACTTC. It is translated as CATSDGGLETQYF.

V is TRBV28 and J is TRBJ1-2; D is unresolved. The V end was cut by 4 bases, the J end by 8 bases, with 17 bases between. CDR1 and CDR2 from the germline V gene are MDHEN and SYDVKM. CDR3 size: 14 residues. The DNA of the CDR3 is TGTGCCAGCAGTTCCTCTACTGGACGACACGGCTACACCTTC. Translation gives CASSSSTGRHGYTF.

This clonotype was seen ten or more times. CDR3 sequence (DNA): TGTGCCAGCAGCTTGCTCGTGGCGGTGGAAAAACTGTTTTTT. Encoded protein: CASSLLVAVEKLFF. The rearrangement links TRBV2 to TRBJ1-4; no clear D gene. This CDR3 has 14 amino acids. V was cut by 6 bases and J by 8 bases, with 16 bases left in between. Germline V gives CDR1 SNHLY, CDR2 FYNNEI.

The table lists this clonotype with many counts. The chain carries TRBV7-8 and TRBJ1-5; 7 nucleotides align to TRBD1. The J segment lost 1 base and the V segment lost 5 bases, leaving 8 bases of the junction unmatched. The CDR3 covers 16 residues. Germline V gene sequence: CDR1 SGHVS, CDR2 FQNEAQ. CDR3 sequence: CASSPGTGASNQPQHF. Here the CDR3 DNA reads TGTGCCAGCAGCCCGGGTACAGGGGCCAGCAATCAGCCCCAGCATTTT.

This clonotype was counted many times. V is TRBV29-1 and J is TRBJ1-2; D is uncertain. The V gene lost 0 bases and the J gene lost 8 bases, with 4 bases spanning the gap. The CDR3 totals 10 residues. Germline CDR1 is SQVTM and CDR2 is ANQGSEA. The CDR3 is CSVEDYGYTF. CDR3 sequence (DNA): TGCAGCGTTGAAGATTACGGCTACACCTTC.

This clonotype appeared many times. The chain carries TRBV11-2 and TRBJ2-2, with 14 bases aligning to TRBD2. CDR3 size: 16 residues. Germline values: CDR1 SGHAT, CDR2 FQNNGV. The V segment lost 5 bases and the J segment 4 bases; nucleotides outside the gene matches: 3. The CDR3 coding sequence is TGTGCCAGCAGCATGACTAGCGGGGGGGTCACCGGGGAGCTGTTTTTT. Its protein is CASSMTSGGVTGELFF.

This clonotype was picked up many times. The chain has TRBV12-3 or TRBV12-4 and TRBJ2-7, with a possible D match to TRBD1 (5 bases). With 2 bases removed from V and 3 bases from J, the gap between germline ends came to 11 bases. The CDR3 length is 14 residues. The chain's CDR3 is CASSLTRALYEQYF. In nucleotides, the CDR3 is TGTGCCAGCAGTTTAACCAGGGCTCTCTACGAGCAGTACTTC.